This T cell receptor beta chain is drawn from a study of yellow fever vaccine responses in identical twins. Findings and caveats of the study: Each twin's T cell response to the vaccine was reported to look partly convergent and partly personalized.

TCRdb analysed the RT-PCR reads with MiXCR anew, one entry per CDR3 protein. The sample lists around 1,000 distinct CDR3 sequences; around 84% were seen once. Comments on this clonotype: Antigen: not known.

This CDR3 comprises 14 residues. V lost 1 base, J lost 7 bases, and 11 bases lay in between. Germline V gives CDR1 SGHVS, CDR2 FNYEAQ. Source: T cells from blood (PBMCs), unsorted or a sorted subset (not recorded which), taken before or after yellow fever vaccination (not recorded which). This clonotype originated in a woman between 18 and 29 years old who received the yellow fever vaccine. J is TRBJ2-1 and V is TRBV7-6, with a weak D call TRBD2 (6 bases). Here the CDR3 reads CASSLEVGGNEQFF. CDR3 DNA sequence: TGTGCCAGCAGCTTAGAGGTGGGGGGAAATGAGCAGTTCTTC.